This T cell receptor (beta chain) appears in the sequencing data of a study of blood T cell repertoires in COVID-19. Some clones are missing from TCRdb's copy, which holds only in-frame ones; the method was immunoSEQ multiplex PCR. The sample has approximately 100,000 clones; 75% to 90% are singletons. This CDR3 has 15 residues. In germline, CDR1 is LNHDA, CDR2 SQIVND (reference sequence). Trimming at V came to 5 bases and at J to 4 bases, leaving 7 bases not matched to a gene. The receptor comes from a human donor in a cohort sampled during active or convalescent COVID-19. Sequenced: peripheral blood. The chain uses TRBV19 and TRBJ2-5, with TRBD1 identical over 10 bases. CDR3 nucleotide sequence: TGTGCCAGTAGTGTGACCGGGACAGGGGCAGAGACCCAGTACTTC. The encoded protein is CASSVTGTGAETQYF.